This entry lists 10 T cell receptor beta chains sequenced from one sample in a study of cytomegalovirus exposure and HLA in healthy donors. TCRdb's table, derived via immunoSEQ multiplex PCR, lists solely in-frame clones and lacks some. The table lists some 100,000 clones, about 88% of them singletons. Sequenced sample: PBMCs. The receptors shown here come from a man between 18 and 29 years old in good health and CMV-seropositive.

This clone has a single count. For the CDR3, the DNA is TGTGCCAGCAGTCCTCCCTTCTATGGCTACACCTTC. Its protein product is CASSPPFYGYTF. J is TRBJ1-2 and V is TRBV28, with unresolved D. Per the germline V gene, CDR1 is MDHEN and CDR2 is SYDVKM. The V end was cut by 5 bases, the J end by 4 bases, with 8 bases between. This CDR3 spans 12 amino acids.

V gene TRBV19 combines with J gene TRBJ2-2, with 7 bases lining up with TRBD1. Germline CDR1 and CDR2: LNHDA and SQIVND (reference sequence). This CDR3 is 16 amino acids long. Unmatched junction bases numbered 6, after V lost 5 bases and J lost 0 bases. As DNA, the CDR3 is TGTGCCAGTAGTCCCCGGGACAGCACGAACACCGGGGAGCTGTTTTTT. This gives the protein CASSPRDSTNTGELFF.

In DNA form, the CDR3 reads TGTGCCAGCAGCCCAGAGGCATCTAACTATGGCTACACCTTC. It codes for CASSPEASNYGYTF. The chain uses TRBV7-9 and TRBJ1-2; D unclear. This CDR3 contains 14 residues. Trimming stripped 5 bases from V and 0 bases from J, with 10 bases between. Per germline, CDR1 SEHNR and CDR2 FQNEAQ (reference sequence).

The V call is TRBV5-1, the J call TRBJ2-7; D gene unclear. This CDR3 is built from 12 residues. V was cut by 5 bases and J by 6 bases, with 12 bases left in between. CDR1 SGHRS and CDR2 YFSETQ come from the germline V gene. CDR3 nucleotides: TGCGCCAGCAGACATACCACGGGCGAGCAGTACTTC. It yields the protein CASRHTTGEQYF.

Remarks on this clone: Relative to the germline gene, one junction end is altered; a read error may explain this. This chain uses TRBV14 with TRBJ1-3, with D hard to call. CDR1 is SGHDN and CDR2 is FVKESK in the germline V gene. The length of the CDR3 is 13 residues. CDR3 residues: CASSQDSRNTIYF. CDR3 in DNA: TGTGCCAGCAGCCAAGACTCTAGAAACACCATATATTTT. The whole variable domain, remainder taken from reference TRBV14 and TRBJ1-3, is EAGVTQFPSHSVIEKGQTVTLRCDPISGHDNLYWYRRVMGKEIKFLLHFVKESKQDESGMPNNRFLAERTGGTYSTLKVQPAELEDSGVYFCASSQDSRNTIYFGEGSWLTVV.

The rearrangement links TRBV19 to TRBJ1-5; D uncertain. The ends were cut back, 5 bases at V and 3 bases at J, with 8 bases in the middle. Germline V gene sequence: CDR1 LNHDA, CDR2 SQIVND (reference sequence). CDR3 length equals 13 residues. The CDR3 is CASSLSYNQPQHF. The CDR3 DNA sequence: TGTGCCAGTAGTCTTTCCTACAATCAGCCCCAGCATTTT.

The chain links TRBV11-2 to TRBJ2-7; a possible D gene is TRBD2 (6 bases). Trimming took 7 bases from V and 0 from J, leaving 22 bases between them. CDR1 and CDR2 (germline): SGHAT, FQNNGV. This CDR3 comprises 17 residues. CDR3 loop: CASTTGPGTLSSYEQYF. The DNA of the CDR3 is TGTGCCAGCACTACCGGGCCGGGGACTTTGAGCTCCTACGAGCAGTACTTC.

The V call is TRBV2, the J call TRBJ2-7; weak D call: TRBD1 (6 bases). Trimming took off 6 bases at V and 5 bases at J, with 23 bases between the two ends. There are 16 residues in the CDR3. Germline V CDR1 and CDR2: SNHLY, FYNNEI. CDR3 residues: CASSFPPGRGTDEQYF. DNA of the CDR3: TGTGCCAGCAGCTTTCCCCCGGGCAGGGGCACCGACGAGCAGTACTTC.

The CDR3 loop reads CASSQPIVAGANVLTF. The CDR3 DNA follows: TGTGCCAGCAGCCAGCCCATAGTGGCTGGGGCCAACGTCCTGACTTTC. The chain carries TRBV14 and TRBJ2-6; D is uncertain. Germline V CDR1 and CDR2: SGHDN, FVKESK. The germline V and J ends were trimmed by 3 bases and 2 bases, with 11 bases remaining between them. The CDR3 covers 16 residues. Together with reference TRBV14 and TRBJ2-6, the CDR3 gives the full variable domain: EAGVTQFPSHSVIEKGQTVTLRCDPISGHDNLYWYRRVMGKEIKFLLHFVKESKQDESGMPNNRFLAERTGGTYSTLKVQPAELEDSGVYFCASSQPIVAGANVLTFGAGSRLTVL.

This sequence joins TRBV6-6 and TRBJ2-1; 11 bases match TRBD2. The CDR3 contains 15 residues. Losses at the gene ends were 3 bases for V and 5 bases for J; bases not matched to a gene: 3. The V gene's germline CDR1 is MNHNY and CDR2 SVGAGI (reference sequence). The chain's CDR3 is CASSYRLAGNNEQFF. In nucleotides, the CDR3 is TGTGCCAGCAGTTATAGACTAGCGGGGAACAATGAGCAGTTCTTC.